The rows below give T cell receptor beta chains drawn from one sample of a study of cytomegalovirus exposure and HLA in healthy donors. Produced via immunoSEQ multiplex PCR; TCRdb's table is partial and in-frame only. In the table there are 150,000 or so clones, roughly 78% of which are singletons. Specimen: PBMCs. Receptors were obtained from a woman between 45 and 65 years old in good health and CMV-seropositive. CDR3s include the opening cysteine and the closing phenylalanine or tryptophan.

>TRBV7-2|TRBJ2-1
CASSSSRLGGNEQFF
>TRBV7-2|TRBJ1-5
CASSLGDRGQPQHF
>TRBV7-3|TRBJ2-1
CASSSPGRGDEQFF
>TRBV6-5|TRBJ1-2
CASSENRGGYGYTF
>TRBV9|TRBJ1-2
CASSVGPGGSNYGYTF
>TRBV11-2|TRBJ1-2
CASSLEDGGGYTF
>TRBV5-4|TRBJ2-5
CASSLGNRETQYF
>TRBV4-3|TRBJ2-1
CASSQEFSYNEQFF
>TRBV4-3|TRBJ2-1
CASSPDNRDEQFF
>TRBV4-2|TRBJ2-3
CASSQRLAGDTQYF
>TRBV5-4|TRBJ1-2
CASSLARGHQSF
>TRBV5-4|TRBJ2-7
CASSSRVSGGVYEQYF
>TRBV7-9|TRBJ1-3
CASSFTGDANTIYF
>TRBV7-2|TRBJ2-3
CASSLVAGLTDTQYF
>TRBV29-1|TRBJ2-2
CSARGGTGELFF
>TRBV9|TRBJ1-1
CASSALQGMNTEAFF
>TRBV6-1|TRBJ1-2
CASSERGGIGYTF
>TRBV5-1|TRBJ2-7
CASSSEGNYEQYF
>TRBV7-6|TRBJ1-4
CASSSRGNRGEKLFF
>TRBV19|TRBJ2-7
CASRTTLAGGSYEQYF
>TRBV19|TRBJ1-5
CASSIVQNKNQPQHF
>TRBV28|TRBJ2-2
CASDRGQKTGELFF
>TRBV6-1|TRBJ2-2
CASSLAPNTGELFF
>TRBV7-3|TRBJ2-3
CASSFNGGDTDTQYF
>TRBV5-4|TRBJ2-1
CASSRKLTGYDEQFF
>TRBV2|TRBJ1-5
CASRGIREESNQPQHF
>TRBV7-9|TRBJ2-1
CASSFRDRYNEQFF
>TRBV7-2|TRBJ1-5
CASSLDRGLGQPQHF
>TRBV5-1|TRBJ1-2
CASSYTGGDYGYTF
>TRBV28|TRBJ1-5
CASSFRDRGFYAYLQHF
>TRBV7-6|TRBJ1-4
CASSLGWRGQAEKLFF
>TRBV5-4|TRBJ2-5
CASSPGGPGPQYF
>TRBV28|TRBJ1-1
CASSLRGPVGEAFF
>TRBV7-8|TRBJ2-1
CASVHGAYNEQFF
>TRBV9|TRBJ2-2
CASSRARVATGELFF
>TRBV6-4|TRBJ2-7
CASSELWDGGYEQYF
>TRBV7-6|TRBJ2-5
CASSANRGHSQETQYF
>TRBV7-6|TRBJ2-3
CASSLETGRDTQYF
>TRBV7-2|TRBJ2-3
CASSLLRRGVDTQYF
>TRBV7-8|TRBJ2-3
CASSEGGPGRSTDTQYF
>TRBV6-6|TRBJ1-1
CASSLGGAVEAFF
>TRBV7-2|TRBJ2-7
CASSLAGTASSYEQYF
>TRBV7-8|TRBJ2-5
CASSLTGGQETQYF
>TRBV7-2|TRBJ2-1
CASSLAPVAGGYNEQFF
>TRBV5-1|TRBJ2-2
CASSLELTSVPGELFF
>TRBV20-1|TRBJ1-1
CSAPRGTEAFF
>TRBV19|TRBJ2-5
CASSYRQGRETQYF